The 9 T cell receptor beta chains in this list originate from one sample, sequenced in a study of T cell responses to AZD1222 COVID-19 vaccine. Clones were read by immunoSEQ multiplex PCR, and TCRdb kept only the in-frame ones, dropping some. The repertoire includes some 100,000 clones, roughly 88% of them detected once, and over 15% sits in the top ten. The sample in question was peripheral blood, obtained on day 0 of AZD1222 vaccination. These receptors all stem from an adult in good health.

This clone was picked up a small number of times. This sequence joins TRBV11-3 and TRBJ2-2; D remains ambiguous. Germline CDR1 reads SGHNT; CDR2 reads YENEEA. V was pared by 5 bases and J by 4 bases, with 8 bases between. The CDR3 totals 13 residues. The CDR3 is CASSPKVTGELFF. The CDR3 DNA follows: TGTGCCAGCAGCCCAAAGGTCACCGGGGAGCTGTTTTTT.

The chain recombines TRBV6-2 or TRBV6-3 with TRBJ1-1, with D possibly being TRBD1 (6 bases). From germline, CDR1 is MNHEY and CDR2 SVGEGT. The V end was cut by 2 bases, the J end by 5 bases, with 12 bases between. CDR3 size: 14 residues. The CDR3 nucleotides are TGTGCCAGCAGTTACAGTCGGGGGCGGACTGAAGCTTTCTTT. Its protein is CASSYSRGRTEAFF.

The chain carries TRBV10-1 and TRBJ1-1, with D perhaps TRBD1 (5 bases). The CDR3 consists of 18 residues. V lost 2 bases, J lost 1 base, and 20 bases lay in between. CDR1 and CDR2 (germline): WNHNN, SYGVQD (reference sequence). CDR3 region: CASSEPYLRLTANTEAFF. CDR3 nucleotide sequence: TGCGCCAGCAGTGAGCCCTATCTTAGGTTGACAGCGAACACTGAAGCTTTCTTT.

The chain joins TRBV6-5 to TRBJ2-6, with unresolved D. The CDR3 consists of 15 residues. The germline V gene has CDR1 MNHEY and CDR2 SVGAGI. Deletions cut 2 bases from V and 1 base from J, with 6 bases between. As DNA, the CDR3 is TGTGCCAGCAGTTACCTGTCGTCTGGGGCCAACGTCCTGACTTTC. Protein: CASSYLSSGANVLTF.

The chain joins TRBV2 to TRBJ1-2, with D unresolved. Looked up from germline, CDR1 is SNHLY and CDR2 is FYNNEI. V was trimmed by 4 bases and J by 4 bases, leaving 19 bases between them. CDR3 length equals 16 residues. CDR3: CASSGSVRLVGYGYTF. The CDR3 DNA follows: TGTGCCAGCAGTGGGTCAGTGAGGCTAGTAGGCTATGGCTACACCTTC.

The V call is TRBV9, the J call TRBJ1-3; perhaps TRBD1 as D (5 bases). Germline V lookup: CDR1 SGDLS, CDR2 YYNGEE. V was shortened by 3 bases and J by 0 bases, with 16 bases between the two germline ends. There are 17 residues in the CDR3. The CDR3 DNA reads TGTGCCAGCAGCGAGGGGTCCCAAAGAATCTCTGGAAACACCATATATTTT. It yields the protein CASSEGSQRISGNTIYF.

The rearrangement joins TRBV28 to TRBJ2-7; TRBD1 matches 8 bases. V lost 6 bases to trimming and J lost 3 bases; unmatched junction nucleotides: 7. CDR1 and CDR2 from the germline V gene are MDHEN and SYDVKM. The CDR3 runs to 14 residues. The CDR3 sequence: CASSRGQAIYEQYF. The CDR3 nucleotides are TGTGCCAGCAGCAGGGGACAGGCCATCTACGAGCAGTACTTC.

This clone was seen a few times. The V call is TRBV19, the J call TRBJ2-2, with 7 bases aligning to TRBD2. The ends lost 3 bases at V and 0 bases at J; junction bases unmatched: 13. The V gene's germline CDR1 is LNHDA and CDR2 SQIVND (reference sequence). CDR3 length: 19 amino acids. CDR3 in amino acids: CASSIEEGSGTANTGELFF. In DNA form, the CDR3 reads TGTGCCAGTAGTATCGAGGAAGGAAGCGGGACCGCGAACACCGGGGAGCTGTTTTTT. The variable domain in full, completed from reference TRBV19 and TRBJ2-2, reads DGGITQSPKYLFRKEGQNVTLSCEQNLNHDAMYWYRQDPGQGLRLIYYSQIVNDFQKGDIAEGYSVSREKKESFPLTVTSAQKNPTAFYLCASSIEEGSGTANTGELFFGEGSRLTVL.

The chain has TRBV19 and TRBJ1-5; D gene ambiguous. The V end was cut by 3 bases, the J end by 0 bases, with 6 bases between. CDR1 LNHDA and CDR2 SQIVND come from the germline V gene (reference sequence). The CDR3 covers 14 residues. This CDR3 is CASSILDSNQPQHF. In DNA, the CDR3 is TGTGCCAGTAGTATTTTGGATAGCAATCAGCCCCAGCATTTT.